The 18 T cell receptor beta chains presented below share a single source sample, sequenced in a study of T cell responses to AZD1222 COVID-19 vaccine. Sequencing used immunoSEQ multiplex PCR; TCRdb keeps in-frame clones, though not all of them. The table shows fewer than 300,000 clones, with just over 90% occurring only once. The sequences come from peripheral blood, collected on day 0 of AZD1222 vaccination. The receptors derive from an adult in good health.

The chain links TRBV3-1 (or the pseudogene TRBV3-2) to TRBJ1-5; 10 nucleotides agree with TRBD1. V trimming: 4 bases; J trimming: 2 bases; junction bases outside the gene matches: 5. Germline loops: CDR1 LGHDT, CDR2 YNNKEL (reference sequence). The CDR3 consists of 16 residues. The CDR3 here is CASSLAGTGGNQPQHF. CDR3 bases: TGTGCCAGCAGCCTAGCCGGGACAGGGGGCAATCAGCCCCAGCATTTT.

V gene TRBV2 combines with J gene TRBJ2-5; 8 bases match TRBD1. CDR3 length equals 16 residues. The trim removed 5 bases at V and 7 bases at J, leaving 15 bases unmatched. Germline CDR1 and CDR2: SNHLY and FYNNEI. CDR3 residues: CASSPRQGMVEGTQYF. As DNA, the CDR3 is TGTGCCAGCAGTCCACGACAGGGGATGGTGGAGGGGACCCAGTACTTC.

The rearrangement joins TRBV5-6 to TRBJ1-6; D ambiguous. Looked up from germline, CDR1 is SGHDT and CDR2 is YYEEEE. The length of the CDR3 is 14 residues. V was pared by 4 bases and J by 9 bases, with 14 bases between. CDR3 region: CASSNPLRGSPLHF. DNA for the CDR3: TGTGCCAGCAGCAATCCCCTCCGGGGTTCACCCCTCCACTTT.

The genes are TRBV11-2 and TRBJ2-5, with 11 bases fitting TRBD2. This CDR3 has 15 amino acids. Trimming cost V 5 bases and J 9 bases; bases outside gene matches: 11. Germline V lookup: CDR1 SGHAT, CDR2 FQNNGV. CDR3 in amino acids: CASSPGTSGPRAQYF. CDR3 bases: TGTGCCAGCAGCCCAGGGACTAGCGGACCCAGGGCCCAGTACTTC.

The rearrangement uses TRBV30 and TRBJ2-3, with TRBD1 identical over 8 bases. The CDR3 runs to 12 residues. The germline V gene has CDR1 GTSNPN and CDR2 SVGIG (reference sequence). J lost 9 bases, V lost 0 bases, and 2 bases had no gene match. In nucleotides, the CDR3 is TGTGCCTGGAGTGTGGACAGGGAGACGCAGTATTTT. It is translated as CAWSVDRETQYF.

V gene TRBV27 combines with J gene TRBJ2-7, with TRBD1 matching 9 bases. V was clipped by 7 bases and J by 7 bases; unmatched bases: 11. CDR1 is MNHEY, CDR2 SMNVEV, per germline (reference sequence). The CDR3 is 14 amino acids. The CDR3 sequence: CASMPLATGGEQYF. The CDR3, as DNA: TGTGCCAGCATGCCCTTGGCGACAGGGGGAGAGCAGTACTTC.

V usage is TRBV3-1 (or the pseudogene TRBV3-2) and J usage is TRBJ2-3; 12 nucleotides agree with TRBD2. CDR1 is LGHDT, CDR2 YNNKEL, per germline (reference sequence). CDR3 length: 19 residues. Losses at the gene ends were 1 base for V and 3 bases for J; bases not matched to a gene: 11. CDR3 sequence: CASSQGETSGRLVTDTQYF. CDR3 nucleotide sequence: TGTGCCAGCAGCCAAGGGGAAACTAGCGGGAGGTTGGTAACAGATACGCAGTATTTT.

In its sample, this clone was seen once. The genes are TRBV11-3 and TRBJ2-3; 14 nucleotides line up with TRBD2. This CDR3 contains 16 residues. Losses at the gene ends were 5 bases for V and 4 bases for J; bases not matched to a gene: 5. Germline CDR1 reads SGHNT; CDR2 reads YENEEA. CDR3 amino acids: CASSPGTSGSADTQYF. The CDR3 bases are TGTGCCAGCAGCCCAGGGACTAGCGGGAGTGCAGATACGCAGTATTTT.

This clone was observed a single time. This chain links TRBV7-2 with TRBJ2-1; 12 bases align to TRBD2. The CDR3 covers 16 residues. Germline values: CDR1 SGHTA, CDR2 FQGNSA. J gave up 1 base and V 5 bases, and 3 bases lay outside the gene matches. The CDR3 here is CASSPGLAGSYNEQFF. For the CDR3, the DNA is TGTGCCAGCAGCCCCGGACTAGCGGGATCCTACAATGAGCAGTTCTTC.

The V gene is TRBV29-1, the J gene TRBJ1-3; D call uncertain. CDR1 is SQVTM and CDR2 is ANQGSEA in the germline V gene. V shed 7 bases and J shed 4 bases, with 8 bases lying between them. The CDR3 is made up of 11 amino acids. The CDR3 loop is CSAGAGNTIYF. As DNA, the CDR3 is TGCAGCGCCGGAGCGGGAAACACCATATATTTT.

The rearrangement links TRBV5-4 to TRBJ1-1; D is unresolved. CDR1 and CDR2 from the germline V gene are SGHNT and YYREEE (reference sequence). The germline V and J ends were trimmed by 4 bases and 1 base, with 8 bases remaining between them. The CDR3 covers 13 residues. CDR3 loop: CASSTVENTEAFF. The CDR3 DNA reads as TGTGCCAGCAGCACCGTAGAGAACACTGAAGCTTTCTTT.

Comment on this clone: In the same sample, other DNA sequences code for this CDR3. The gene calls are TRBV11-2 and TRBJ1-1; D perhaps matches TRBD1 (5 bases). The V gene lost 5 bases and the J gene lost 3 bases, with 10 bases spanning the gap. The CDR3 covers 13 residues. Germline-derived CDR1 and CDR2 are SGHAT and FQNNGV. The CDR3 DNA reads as TGTGCCAGCAGCCTCGCAGGGTACACTGAAGCTTTCTTT. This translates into CASSLAGYTEAFF.

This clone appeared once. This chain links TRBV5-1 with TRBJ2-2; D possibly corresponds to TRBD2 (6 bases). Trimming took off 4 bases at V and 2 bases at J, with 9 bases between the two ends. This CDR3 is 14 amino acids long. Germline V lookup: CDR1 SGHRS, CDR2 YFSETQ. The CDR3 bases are TGCGCCAGCAGCCGGGACTCAAACACCGGGGAGCTGTTTTTT. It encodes CASSRDSNTGELFF.

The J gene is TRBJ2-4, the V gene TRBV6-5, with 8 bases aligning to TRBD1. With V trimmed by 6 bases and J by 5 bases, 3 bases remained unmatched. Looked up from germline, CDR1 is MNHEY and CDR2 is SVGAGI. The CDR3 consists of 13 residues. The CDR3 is CASSEDRENIQYF. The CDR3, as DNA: TGTGCCAGCAGCGAGGACAGGGAAAACATTCAGTACTTC.

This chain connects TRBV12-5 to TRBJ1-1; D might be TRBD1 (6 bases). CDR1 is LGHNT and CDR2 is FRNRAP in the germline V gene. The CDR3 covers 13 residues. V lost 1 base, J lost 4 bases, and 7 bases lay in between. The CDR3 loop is CASGLGDITEAFF. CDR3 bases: TGTGCTAGTGGTTTGGGGGACATCACTGAAGCTTTCTTT.

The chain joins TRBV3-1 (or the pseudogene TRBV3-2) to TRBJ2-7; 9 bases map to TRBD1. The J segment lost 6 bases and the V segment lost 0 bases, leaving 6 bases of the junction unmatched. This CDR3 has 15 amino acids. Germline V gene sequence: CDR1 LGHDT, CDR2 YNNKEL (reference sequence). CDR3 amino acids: CASSQDRNRGREQYF. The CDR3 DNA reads TGTGCCAGCAGCCAAGATCGAAACAGGGGGCGCGAGCAGTACTTC.

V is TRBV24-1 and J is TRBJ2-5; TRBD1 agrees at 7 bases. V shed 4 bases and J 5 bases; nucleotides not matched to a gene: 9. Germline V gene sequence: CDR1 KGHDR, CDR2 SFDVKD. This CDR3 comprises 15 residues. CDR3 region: CATSDSGTAGETQYF. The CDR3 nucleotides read TGTGCCACCAGTGACTCCGGGACAGCAGGCGAGACCCAGTACTTC.

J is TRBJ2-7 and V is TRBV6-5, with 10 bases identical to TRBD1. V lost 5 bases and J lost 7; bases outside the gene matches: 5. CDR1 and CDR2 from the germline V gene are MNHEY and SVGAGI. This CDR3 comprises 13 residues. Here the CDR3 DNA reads TGTGCCAGCAGTAGAGGGACAGGGGTGGAGCAGTACTTC. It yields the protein CASSRGTGVEQYF.